This T cell receptor (beta chain) originates from a study of blood T cells in healthy people across ages. Together with a sample-barcoded 5' primer, a J-beta primer mix was included in a second PCR lasting about 6 to 12 cycles. Carrying 12 random nucleotides, a template-switch adaptor labeled each individual cDNA molecule. TCRdb fed the 5' RACE reads into MiXCR, producing one record per CDR3 protein. This sample has approximately 730,000 distinct CDR3 sequences; roughly two fifths occur once, and the top ten carry roughly 19%. The authors extracted at least 6 micrograms of total RNA per sample. This CDR3 spans 18 amino acids. Germline lookup yields CDR1 SGHRS and CDR2 YFSETQ. As for this clonotype: Its cognate antigen is unknown. At one end the junction does not follow the germline gene, possibly because of a read error.

Regarding the study as a whole: A strong correlation was seen between TCR beta diversity and naive T cell percentage. Older age coincided with a roughly linear decline in TCR beta diversity per million T cells.

The sequencing input was blood. J is TRBJ2-1 and V is TRBV5-1; D is perhaps TRBD1 or TRBD2 (6 bases each). The clonotype was recovered from a woman in her sixties in good health. This CDR3 reads CVSSPMGGRDSAYNEQFF. Here the CDR3 DNA reads TGCGTCAGCAGCCCGATGGGGGGCCGGGACTCAGCCTACAATGAGCAGTTCTTC.